This TCR beta chain stems from a study of T cell responses to AZD1222 COVID-19 vaccine. The table came from immunoSEQ multiplex PCR; TCRdb's copy has only in-frame clones and leaves some out. The sample has about 67,000 clones; under 90% are singletons. Study observations and caveats: As reported, nearly half of all spike-specific TCRs target variant regions that are unmutated. Baseline seropositives among AZD1222 recipients totaled only 5 to 7.

Regarding this clone: Its antigen is undetermined.

Trimming shortened V by 1 base and J by 8 bases, and 14 bases separated the two germline ends. The CDR3 covers 15 residues. Looked up from germline, CDR1 is LGHNA and CDR2 is YSLEER. The source was peripheral blood, collected on day 0 of AZD1222 vaccination. The chain links TRBV4-3 to TRBJ1-4; no reliable D call. The receptor comes from an adult in good health. The CDR3 sequence: CASSQVGREWEKLFF. For the CDR3, the DNA is TGCGCCAGCAGCCAAGTTGGAAGGGAGTGGGAAAAACTGTTTTTT.